Here is one TCR beta chain with its context. The antigen is not known. The protocol was immunoSEQ multiplex PCR, while the TCRdb copy is restricted to in-frame clones and leaves out a portion. Of about 36,000 clones in the sample, 60% to 80% are singletons; the top ten hold approximately 20%. The source of the sample is a study of OX40 agonist ivuxolimab in advanced cancers. General observations from the study: Nonresponders, in some cases, also had low normalized T-cell clonal expansion. Among patients with partial responses at 0.1-3.0 mg/kg, clonal expansion was among the lowest. Among T cells, CD8+ cells averaged more expanded clones than CD4+ cells.

Germline V CDR1 and CDR2: MDHEN, SYDVKM. The CDR3 totals 13 residues. Trimming cost V 3 bases and J 7 bases, with 12 bases left between them. The sequencing here drew on CD4+ or CD8+ T cells sorted from blood, taken in a trial of the OX40 agonist ivuxolimab. This chain connects TRBV28 to TRBJ1-1; maybe TRBD1 (5 bases). The sequence came from an adult with an advanced solid tumor such as melanoma, head and neck, liver or kidney cancer. This chain's CDR3 is CASSFRGGIEAFF. Written as DNA, the CDR3 is TGTGCCAGCAGTTTTCGCGGGGGGATTGAAGCTTTCTTT.